Listed below are T cell receptor beta chains from one sample, sequenced in a study of T cells in Graves' hyperthyroidism and ophthalmopathy. TCRdb re-called the multiplex PCR reads with MiXCR, one entry per CDR3 protein. The data hold about 480,000 distinct CDR3 sequences, with roughly 14% observed a single time. The sequenced material came from blood. The receptors shown here come from a woman younger than 35 with Graves' hyperthyroidism. Both conserved end residues are part of each CDR3. A D gene is named only where the DNA matches it firmly. Clone size is stated in some rows and not others, as once, few, many or a class when expanded.

>15|TRBJ2-3|few|-|TRBV24-1
TGTGCCACCAGTGACCCAGGGAAGGGCACAGATACGCAGTATTTT
CATSDPGKGTDTQYF
>12|TRBJ1-2|many|-|TRBV24-1
TGTGCCACCAGTGATTTCACGTATGGCTACACCTTC
CATSDFTYGYTF
>12|TRBJ1-4|many|-|TRBV6-6
TGTGCCAGCAGTTACCAAGAGGAAAAACTGTTTTTT
CASSYQEEKLFF
>15|TRBJ2-3|many|TRBD2|TRBV5-5
TGTGCCAGCAGTGATGGACTAGCGGGGACAGATACGCAGTATTTT
CASSDGLAGTDTQYF
>12|TRBJ1-1|few|-|TRBV12-3/TRBV12-4
TGTGCCAGCAGTGGGACGCGCACTGAAGCTTTCTTT
CASSGTRTEAFF
>17|TRBJ2-1|many|TRBD1|TRBV6-1
TGTGCCAGCAGTAGGACAGGGGGTGTTTTCTCCTACAATGAGCAGTTCTTC
CASSRTGGVFSYNEQFF
>14|TRBJ2-1|few|TRBD2|TRBV3-1
TGTGCCAACAACCAGACTAGCGCTTGGAATGAGCAGTTCTTC
CANNQTSAWNEQFF
>14|TRBJ2-3|many|-|TRBV29-1
TGCAGCGTTAACCCTAGCGCTCGCACAGATACGCAGTATTTT
CSVNPSARTDTQYF
>16|TRBJ2-3|few|TRBD2|TRBV3-1
TGTGCCAGCAGCCAACTACTAGCGGGAGGTACAGATACGCAGTATTTT
CASSQLLAGGTDTQYF
>16|TRBJ2-3|many|-|TRBV18
TGTGCCAGCTCACCAGGGTCGTTGGGCCACACAGATACGCAGTATTTT
CASSPGSLGHTDTQYF
>14|TRBJ2-1|-|TRBD1|TRBV7-9
TGTGCCAGCCTGAGGTCAGGGGGCCTCAATGAGCAGTTCTTC
CASLRSGGLNEQFF